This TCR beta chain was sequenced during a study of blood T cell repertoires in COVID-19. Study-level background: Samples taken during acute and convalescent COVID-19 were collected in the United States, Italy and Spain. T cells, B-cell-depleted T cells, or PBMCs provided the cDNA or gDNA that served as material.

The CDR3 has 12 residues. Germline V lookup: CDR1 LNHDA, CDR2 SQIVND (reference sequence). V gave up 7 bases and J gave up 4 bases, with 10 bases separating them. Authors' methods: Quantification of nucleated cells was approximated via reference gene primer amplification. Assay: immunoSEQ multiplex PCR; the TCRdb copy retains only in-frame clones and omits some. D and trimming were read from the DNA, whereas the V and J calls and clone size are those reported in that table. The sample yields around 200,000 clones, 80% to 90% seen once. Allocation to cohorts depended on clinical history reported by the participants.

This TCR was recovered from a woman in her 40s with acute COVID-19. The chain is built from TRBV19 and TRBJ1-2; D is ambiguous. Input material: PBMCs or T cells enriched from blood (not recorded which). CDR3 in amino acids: CASTEDFYGYTF. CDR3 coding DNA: TGTGCCAGTACCGAGGACTTCTATGGCTACACCTTC.